The 20 T cell receptor beta chains below were found in one sample sequenced in a study of early T cells in non-severe SARS-CoV-2 infection. TCRdb independently ran MiXCR on the 5' RACE reads; one entry per CDR3 protein. Here the sample spans 60,000 to 75,000 distinct CDR3 sequences, around 10% being singletons. The sequenced sample was whole blood. Receptors originate from an adult who was a healthcare worker with PCR-confirmed SARS-CoV-2 infection or an uninfected control (not recorded which).

This clonotype came up many times. The chain recombines TRBV20-1 with TRBJ2-1; TRBD2 aligns across 10 bases. The CDR3 is made up of 15 amino acids. Germline V gives CDR1 DFQATT, CDR2 SNEGSKA (reference sequence). The trim removed 1 base at V and 8 bases at J, leaving 8 bases unmatched. The CDR3 region has the DNA TGCAGTGCTAGAGTTGGGCTAGCGGGGGCGGATGAGCAGTTCTTC. Protein: CSARVGLAGADEQFF.

This clonotype was detected a few times. The chain has TRBV27 and TRBJ2-1; no clear D. The CDR3 consists of 11 residues. V was clipped by 6 bases and J by 4 bases, with 4 bases between them. Germline V gives CDR1 MNHEY, CDR2 SMNVEV (reference sequence). In DNA form, the CDR3 reads TGTGCCAGCAGGGGGTACAATGAGCAGTTCTTC. As protein: CASRGYNEQFF.

The V and J genes are TRBV6-6 and TRBJ1-5; 7 nucleotides match TRBD1. V gave up 6 bases and J gave up 0 bases; unmatched junction bases: 5. The CDR3 extends over 15 amino acids. Germline V gives CDR1 MNHNY, CDR2 SVGAGI (reference sequence). CDR3 sequence: CASRGTVGSNQPQHF. The CDR3 DNA follows: TGTGCCAGCAGGGGGACAGTGGGTAGCAATCAGCCCCAGCATTTT.

The chain recombines TRBV5-1 with TRBJ2-7; 12 bases agree with TRBD1. Germline V gene data show CDR1 as SGHRS and CDR2 as YFSETQ. V shed 4 bases and J 1 base; nucleotides not matched to a gene: 6. This CDR3 is 16 amino acids long. CDR3 amino acids: CASSGGTGGESYEQYF. Here the CDR3 DNA reads TGCGCCAGCAGCGGTGGGACAGGGGGCGAATCCTACGAGCAGTACTTC. Combining the CDR3 with reference TRBV5-1 and TRBJ2-7 gives the whole variable domain KAGVTQTPRYLIKTRGQQVTLSCSPISGHRSVSWYQQTPGQGLQFLFEYFSETQRNKGNFPGRFSGRQFSNSRSEMNVSTLELGDSALYLCASSGGTGGESYEQYFGPGTRLTVT.

The chain links TRBV7-9 to TRBJ2-1; 11 bases fit TRBD1. The CDR3 is 12 amino acids. CDR1 and CDR2 from the germline V gene are SEHNR and FQNEAQ (reference sequence). V dropped 4 bases and J dropped 16; count of bases not matched to a gene: 6. The CDR3 nucleotides read TGTGCCAGCAGCTACGGACAGGGGGCCCGATTCTTC. It translates to CASSYGQGARFF.

This clonotype turned up a few times. This chain joins TRBV7-2 and TRBJ2-3; 10 nucleotides match TRBD2. Germline lookup yields CDR1 SGHTA and CDR2 FQGNSA. The CDR3 is 15 residues long. Trimming cost V 2 bases and J 7 bases; bases outside gene matches: 6. CDR3 in amino acids: CASSLSGGGRNTQYF. The CDR3 DNA reads TGTGCCAGCAGCTTAAGCGGGGGGGGTAGGAATACGCAGTATTTT. The full variable domain, in which reference TRBV7-2 and TRBJ2-3 provide the parts outside the CDR3, is GAGVSQSPSNKVTEKGKDVELRCDPISGHTALYWYRQSLGQGLEFLIYFQGNSAPDKSGLPSDRFSAERTGGSVSTLTIQRTQQEDSAVYLCASSLSGGGRNTQYFGPGTRLTVL.

This chain joins TRBV12-3 or TRBV12-4 and TRBJ2-1; 9 bases line up with TRBD2. The CDR3 spans 15 residues. Trimming took 6 bases from V and 10 from J; bases not matched to a gene: 13. CDR3 DNA: TGTGCCAGCAGGCCCGTCCTGCGGGGGGGCCAAGAGCAGTTCTTC. Protein product: CASRPVLRGGQEQFF.

This clonotype was seen at least ten times. The chain recombines TRBV19 with TRBJ1-4, with TRBD1 matching 7 bases. There are 14 residues in the CDR3. V gave up 4 bases and J gave up 7 bases; unmatched junction bases: 6. Germline V gives CDR1 LNHDA, CDR2 SQIVND (reference sequence). The CDR3 loop reads CASSRRQGFEKLFF. The CDR3, as DNA: TGTGCCAGTAGTAGACGACAGGGTTTTGAAAAACTGTTTTTT. Complete variable domain (other parts from reference TRBV19 and TRBJ1-4): DGGITQSPKYLFRKEGQNVTLSCEQNLNHDAMYWYRQDPGQGLRLIYYSQIVNDFQKGDIAEGYSVSREKKESFPLTVTSAQKNPTAFYLCASSRRQGFEKLFFGSGTQLSVL.

A few counts support this clonotype. This chain joins TRBV7-9 and TRBJ1-1; D is unclear. The CDR3 totals 15 residues. V lost 5 bases and J lost 1, with 14 bases in between. In germline, CDR1 is SEHNR, CDR2 FQNEAQ (reference sequence). CDR3 nucleotides: TGTGCCAGCAGCCCCCCTCTAATGGGGAACACTGAAGCTTTCTTT. Protein product: CASSPPLMGNTEAFF.

This clonotype was picked up many times. V and J are TRBV24-1 and TRBJ2-1; either TRBD1 or TRBD2 may fit D (5 bases each). CDR3 length: 16 amino acids. The germline gives CDR1 KGHDR, CDR2 SFDVKD. Trimming took off 5 bases at V and 2 bases at J, with 15 bases between the two ends. CDR3 nucleotides: TGTGCCACCAGTGCCCGGGGCGGGTTACCCTACAATGAGCAGTTCTTC. This sequence encodes CATSARGGLPYNEQFF.

Ten or more counts support this clonotype. The rearrangement uses TRBV21-1 and TRBJ2-3; the listed D gene, TRBD2, was not tested against the DNA. TRBV21-1 is a listed pseudogene. The CDR3 runs 16 residues. The CDR3 loop is CASSRLPGLAADTQYF. CDR3 nucleotides: TGTGCCAGCAGCCGCCTACCGGGACTAGCGGCAGATACGCAGTATTTT.

The chain uses TRBV5-1 and TRBJ2-7; 9 nucleotides match TRBD1. V gave up 5 bases and J gave up 4 bases; unmatched junction bases: 7. The CDR3 loop spans 14 amino acids. Germline V gene data show CDR1 as SGHRS and CDR2 as YFSETQ. The CDR3 DNA follows: TGCGCCAGCAGGCCCGGGACAGGGCCGTACGAGCAGTACTTC. Translated, it gives CASRPGTGPYEQYF.

This clonotype was seen a few times. The chain recombines TRBV5-1 with TRBJ1-1, with D perhaps TRBD1 (5 bases). V lost 10 bases to trimming and J lost 4 bases, with 17 bases between them. This CDR3 comprises 13 residues. Per the germline V gene, CDR1 is SGHRS and CDR2 is YFSETQ. The CDR3 protein is CASGLAGPTEAFF. The CDR3 DNA is TGCGCCTCTGGCCTGGCAGGGCCCACTGAAGCTTTCTTT.

This clonotype was found many times. V is TRBV24-1 and J is TRBJ2-1; 10 positions match TRBD1. CDR1 is KGHDR and CDR2 is SFDVKD in the germline V gene. The ends lost 5 bases at V and 8 bases at J; junction bases unmatched: 5. The CDR3 consists of 14 residues. The CDR3 bases are TGTGCCACCAGTGCCCCGACAGGGGGCGATGAGCAGTTCTTC. It translates to CATSAPTGGDEQFF.

This clonotype was observed a few times. The V and J genes are TRBV10-2 and TRBJ2-3, with 10 bases fitting TRBD2. V was clipped by 6 bases and J by 6 bases; unmatched bases: 12. The germline V gene encodes CDR1 WSHSY and CDR2 SAAADI. The CDR3 extends over 16 amino acids. The CDR3, as DNA: TGCGCCAGCAGCGACTGGGCTAGCGGGAGCGGGGATACGCAGTATTTT. Its protein product is CASSDWASGSGDTQYF.

The chain joins TRBV7-8 to TRBJ2-5; TRBD2 matches 15 bases. Per the germline V gene, CDR1 is SGHVS and CDR2 is FQNEAQ. This CDR3 has 17 amino acids. Trimming took 5 bases from V and 4 from J; bases not matched to a gene: 8. DNA of the CDR3: TGTGCCAGCAGCGCGGGACTAGCGGGAGGACTTGTAGAGACCCAGTACTTC. As protein: CASSAGLAGGLVETQYF.

This clonotype showed up many times. The chain employs TRBV10-2 and TRBJ2-2, with TRBD2 matching 11 bases. CDR1 and CDR2 from the germline V gene are WSHSY and SAAADI. The trim removed 2 bases at V and 5 bases at J, leaving 1 base unmatched. CDR3 length: 15 amino acids. CDR3 residues: CASSETSGRTGELFF. As DNA, the CDR3 is TGCGCCAGCAGTGAGACTAGCGGGAGAACCGGGGAGCTGTTTTTT.

On this clonotype: Mismatch with germline at one junction end may stem from a read error. The rearrangement links TRBV28 to TRBJ2-4; 7 bases map to TRBD1. The germline V gene has CDR1 MDHEN and CDR2 SYDVKM. CDR3 size: 14 residues. CDR3 coding DNA: TGTCCCAGCAGCCCGGACAGGACCAAAAACATTCAGTACTTC. Amino acids: CPSSPDRTKNIQYF.

This clonotype has only a few counts. The V gene is TRBV12-3 or TRBV12-4, the J gene TRBJ2-1; D is ambiguous. Trimming stripped 4 bases from V and 8 bases from J, with 18 bases between. There are 15 residues in the CDR3. This CDR3 is CASSSLPNPRHEQFF. DNA for the CDR3: TGTGCCAGCAGTTCCTTACCGAATCCCCGCCATGAGCAGTTCTTC.

This clonotype has ten or more counts. This chain links TRBV11-3 with TRBJ2-2; 12 nucleotides match TRBD2. Germline CDR1 is SGHNT and CDR2 is YENEEA. The CDR3 has 16 amino acids. Unmatched junction bases numbered 9, after V lost 8 bases and J lost 5 bases. The CDR3 loop reads CASLRTGTSGTGELFF. DNA for the CDR3: TGTGCCAGCTTAAGAACCGGGACTAGCGGGACCGGGGAGCTGTTTTTT.